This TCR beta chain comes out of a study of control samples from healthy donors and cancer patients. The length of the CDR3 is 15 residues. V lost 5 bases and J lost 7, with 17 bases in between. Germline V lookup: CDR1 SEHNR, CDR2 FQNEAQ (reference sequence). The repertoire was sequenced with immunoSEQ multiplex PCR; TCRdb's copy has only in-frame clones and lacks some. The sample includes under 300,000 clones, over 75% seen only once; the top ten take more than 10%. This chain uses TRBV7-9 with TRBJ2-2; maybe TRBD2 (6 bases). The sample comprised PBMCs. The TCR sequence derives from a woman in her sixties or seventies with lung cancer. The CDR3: CASSPNLSGGGELFF. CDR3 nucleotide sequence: TGTGCCAGCAGCCCAAACCTATCCGGGGGCGGGGAGCTGTTTTTT.